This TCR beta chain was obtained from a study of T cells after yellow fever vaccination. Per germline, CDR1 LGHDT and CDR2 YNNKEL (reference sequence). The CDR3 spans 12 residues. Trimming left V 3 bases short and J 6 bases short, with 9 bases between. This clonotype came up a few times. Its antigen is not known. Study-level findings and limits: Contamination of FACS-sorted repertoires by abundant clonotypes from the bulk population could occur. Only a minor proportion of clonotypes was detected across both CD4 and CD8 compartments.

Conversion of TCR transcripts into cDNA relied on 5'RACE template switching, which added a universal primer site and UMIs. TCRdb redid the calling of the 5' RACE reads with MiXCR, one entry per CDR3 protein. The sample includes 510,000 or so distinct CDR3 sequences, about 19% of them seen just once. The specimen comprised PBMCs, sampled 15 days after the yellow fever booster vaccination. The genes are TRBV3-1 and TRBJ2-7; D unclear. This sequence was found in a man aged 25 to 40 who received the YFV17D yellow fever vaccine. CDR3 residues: CASSQRRGEQYF. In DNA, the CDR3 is TGTGCCAGCAGCCAGCGACGTGGCGAGCAGTACTTC.